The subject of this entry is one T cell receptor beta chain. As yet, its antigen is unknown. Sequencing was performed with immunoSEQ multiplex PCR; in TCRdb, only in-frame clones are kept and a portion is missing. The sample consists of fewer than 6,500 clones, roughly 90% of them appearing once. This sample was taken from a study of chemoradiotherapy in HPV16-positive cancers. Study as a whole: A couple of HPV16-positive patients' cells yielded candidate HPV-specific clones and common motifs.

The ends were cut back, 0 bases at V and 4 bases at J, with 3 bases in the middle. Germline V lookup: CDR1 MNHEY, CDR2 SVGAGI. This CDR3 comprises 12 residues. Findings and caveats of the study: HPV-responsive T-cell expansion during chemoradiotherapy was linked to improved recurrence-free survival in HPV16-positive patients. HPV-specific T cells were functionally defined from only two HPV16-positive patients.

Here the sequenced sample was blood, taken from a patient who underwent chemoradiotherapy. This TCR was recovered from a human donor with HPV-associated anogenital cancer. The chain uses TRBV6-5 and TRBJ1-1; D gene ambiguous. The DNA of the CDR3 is TGTGCCAGCAGTTACTCTTCCACTGAAGCTTTCTTT. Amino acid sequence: CASSYSSTEAFF.